This TCR beta chain was documented in a study of blood T cell repertoires in COVID-19. The wider study: Sample material is recorded as cDNA or gDNA derived from T cells, B-cell-depleted T cells, or PBMCs.

Clones were read by immunoSEQ multiplex PCR, and TCRdb kept only the in-frame ones, dropping some. The sample has some 490,000 clones, about 88% seen once. CDR1 and CDR2 from the germline V gene are SGHTA and FQGNSA. V lost 4 bases and J lost 5; bases outside the gene matches: 6. The CDR3 is 14 residues long. This TCR was sampled from an older woman who had recovered from COVID-19. The rearrangement links TRBV7-2 to TRBJ2-7, with 9 bases matching TRBD1. The specimen sequenced was PBMCs or T cells enriched from blood (not recorded which). In nucleotides, the CDR3 is TGTGCCAGCAGCTCTGGGACAGGGCTGAACGAGCAGTACGTC. This gives the protein CASSSGTGLNEQYV.